This record covers a single T cell receptor beta chain. This clone was seen repeatedly, ten times or more. There is no known antigen for this receptor. Within one base of it there is no much larger clone, and no base qualities were kept. The data are from a study of beta chain features in type 1 diabetes (dated by TCRdb to 2016 to 2019). At the level of the whole study: Mean age, gender distribution, total cell number and subset yield were not different between patients and healthy donors. In the study, recently diagnosed type 1 diabetes patients and matched healthy donors were compared on the TCRB repertoires of their sorted circulating CD4+ T cell subsets. A total of under 120,000,000 sorted cells were examined across all samples, and RNA yield correlated strongly with the number of cells per subset. Naive and central memory subsets were obtained from all 30 or so donors, but regulatory and stem cell-like memory subsets were isolated from only 8 patients and roughly eight healthy donors.

The study at large found these results: Sequencing cDNA rather than genomic DNA could over-represent highly expressing activated cells, although activation and CD3 levels did not differ between groups. Shorter templates might be favored by PCR, yet because patient and control samples were amplified and corrected together, any such skew would affect both groups equally. Because the HLA sub-analyses included only small numbers of individuals, any influence of HLA type on TCRB rearrangement was left unresolved. The naive, central memory and regulatory TCRB repertoires appeared to resemble one another more closely among patients than among healthy donors. At VDJ recombination sites, type 1 diabetes patients had fewer insertions and more deleted nucleotides, which implies abnormalities in thymic rearrangement. In all four CD4+ subsets, TCRB CDR3 length was moderately but significantly shorter in type 1 diabetes patients.

The entire amount of isolated RNA was reverse transcribed using the High Capacity cDNA Reverse Transcription Kit, so the sequenced TCRB transcripts were expressed ones. Deep immunoSEQ sequencing was applied to naive, central memory and regulatory T cell samples, giving an average of around 3.4 million total reads per sample. Sorted cells were lysed in RLT buffer, and RNA was extracted using DNase-treated RNeasy Micro or Mini kits according to cell number. Each cell subset was processed separately to prevent cross-contamination, with patient and healthy donor samples processed together. Using the immunoSEQ multiplex PCR, TCRB sequences were amplified from cDNA into 87-bp fragments spanning the CDR3 region. Sequencing of the amplicons was done on the Illumina HiSeq platform. The source study handled its data this way. Synthetic template baselines were used to correct PCR bias computationally, reads within Hamming distance 2 were collapsed together, and singletons that could not be merged were discarded. Reads were aligned against IMGT so that V, D and J genes, CDR3 length and insertions or deletions at six rearrangement sites could be assigned. Within each subset, clonotype counts were normalized to the number of sorted cells before true diversity and Gini coefficients were calculated with the tcR R package. The overlap coefficient, calculated on TCRB nucleotide sequences, was used to quantify repertoire sharing. Entries here come from immuneACCESS through TCRdb and include only in-frame sequences with V and J called. Some clones fail to appear in such tables; in the studies checked, an unresolved V gene covers under half of the shortfall, and the cause of the remainder is unknown. V and J calls and clone size are as listed in that table; D and trimming were resolved from the DNA. Counted in this sample were some 370,000 clones; 9.5% to 10% of them appeared once. 0.55% to 0.75% of the sample comes from the top ten.

Each donor gave one peripheral blood draw, averaging about 100 mL, which was collected into heparinised tubes. A BD FACSAria II was used to sort naive, central memory, regulatory and stem cell-like memory CD4+ T cells with a panel that included CD45RO, CCR7, CD25, CD127, CD95 and CD27. Every sorted population had a purity above 95%. PBMCs were separated immediately by Lymphoprep density gradient centrifugation and were stained directly, without being cultured. So that batch effects would be minimized, each experiment stained and sorted samples in pairs, pairing one healthy donor with one patient. The sequencing sample was made of central memory CD4+ T cells from blood. The receptor was derived from a man aged 25-45 years with type 1 diabetes.

The DNA reads TGTGCCACCAGCTACGGAGGGGACTACAATGAGCAGTTCTTC. This yields the protein CATSYGGDYNEQFF. The chain links TRBV15 with TRBJ2-1, and perhaps TRBD2 as D gene, on 6 matching bases. Counted from cysteine to phenylalanine, this CDR3 has 14 amino acids. Just CDR3 DNA is preserved here, 42 bases in frame from base 1. CDR1 and CDR2 (LNHNV, YYDKDF) derive from the germline V gene (reference sequence). The V end loses 5 bases and the J end loses 3 bases, and a stretch of 11 bases separates them.